This T cell receptor beta chain was profiled in a study of T cell responses to AZD1222 COVID-19 vaccine. Study-wide background: Second doses that came at about 4 or about 12 weeks were put together.

CDR3 length: 14 residues. Trimming left V 0 bases short and J 4 bases short, with 10 bases between. CDR1 and CDR2 (germline): SGHDT, YYEEEE. Only in-frame clones appear in the TCRdb table, and some are missing; sequencing was by immunoSEQ multiplex PCR. This repertoire shows roughly 100,000 clones, 93% found once; its top ten account for 4% to 5.5%. Points from the study as a whole: Unmutated regions of variants are reportedly targeted by nearly half of spike-specific TCRs. Increases in Spike-specific TCR breadth and depth were seen after two AZD1222 doses.

This clone showed up just once. The target antigen is unknown. Sequencing used peripheral blood, obtained on day 0 of AZD1222 vaccination. This clonotype was obtained from an adult in good health. V and J are TRBV5-6 and TRBJ2-5; D gene unclear. CDR3 sequence (DNA): TGTGCCAGCAGCTTGGGTGATGCAGTAGAGACCCAGTACTTC. This translates into CASSLGDAVETQYF.